The rows below give T cell receptor beta chains drawn from one sample of a study of CD8 T cells in ankylosing spondylitis. In TCRdb, the 5' RACE reads were re-called with MiXCR into one record per CDR3 protein. The repertoire includes 220,000 or so distinct CDR3 sequences, roughly a tenth of them detected once, and 21% sits in the top ten. Sequencing used blood, either unsorted or a sorted T cell fraction (not recorded which). The receptors derive from a male donor with ankylosing spondylitis or in good health (not recorded which). Both conserved end residues are part of each CDR3. A D gene is named only where the DNA matches it firmly. Not every row has a clone size; where given, it reads once, few, many or a size class.

v_call,d_call,j_call,clone_size,cdr3_nt,cdr3_aa
TRBV3-1,TRBD1,TRBJ2-7,NA,TGTGCCAGCAGCCAATGGGGACAGCGATTCGAGCAGTACTTC,CASSQWGQRFEQYF
TRBV29-1,TRBD1,TRBJ2-7,many,TGCAGCGGAGGGGGCGCATACGAGCAGTACTTC,CSGGGAYEQYF
TRBV7-7,TRBD1,TRBJ2-5,many,TGTGCTAGCAGCTCCAGCGGCACAGGGGTAGAGACCCAGTACTTC,CASSSSGTGVETQYF
TRBV12-3/TRBV12-4,NA,TRBJ2-6,many,TGTGCCAGCAGTTTATCAAGTGGCGGTGGGGCCAACGTCCTGACTTTC,CASSLSSGGGANVLTF
TRBV14,NA,TRBJ1-4,NA,TGTGCCAGCAGCCAAGAATTGAGTGAAAAACTGTTTTTT,CASSQELSEKLFF
TRBV3-1,TRBD2,TRBJ2-3,many,TGTGCCAGCAGTCATAGCGGGGGGGCCGCAGATACGCAGTATTTT,CASSHSGGAADTQYF
TRBV29-1,TRBD2,TRBJ2-3,many,TGCAGCGTAGGACTAGCGGGGGTGGATACGCAGTATTTT,CSVGLAGVDTQYF
TRBV28,TRBD1,TRBJ2-7,NA,TGTGCCAGCAGCTCTCCGGGACAGGGGGAGTACGAGCAGTACTTC,CASSSPGQGEYEQYF
TRBV19,NA,TRBJ1-2,NA,TGTGCCAGTCGAGGAGGCGATGGCTACACCTTC,CASRGGDGYTF
TRBV21-1,NA,TRBJ2-1,many,TGTGCCAGCAGCAAAGGGGCCAGGGAAGGCGAGTACAATGAGCAGTTCTTC,CASSKGAREGEYNEQFF
TRBV5-1,NA,TRBJ1-2,many,TGCGCCAGCAGCTTGCAAGGGTCAAACTATGGCTACACCTTC,CASSLQGSNYGYTF
TRBV20-1,NA,TRBJ2-7,few,TGCAGTGCCCGAGACAGGCCCTACGAGCAGTACTTC,CSARDRPYEQYF
TRBV4-2,TRBD2,TRBJ2-7,many,TGTGCCAGCAGCCAAGAACTAGCGGGAGCGGGAACTTCCTACGAGCAGTACTTC,CASSQELAGAGTSYEQYF
TRBV6-2/TRBV6-3,NA,TRBJ2-3,few,TGTGCCAGCAGTTCCCGCCCGTTCTATGGCGAGCGATTCCGCACAGATACGCAGTATTTT,CASSSRPFYGERFRTDTQYF
TRBV6-5,NA,TRBJ1-1,many,TGTGCCAGCAGTTACCAGTCAGGGGTGGGAACTGAAGCTTTCTTT,CASSYQSGVGTEAFF
TRBV7-9,TRBD1,TRBJ1-3,NA,TGTGCCAGCAGCTATGGACAGGGCCCTGGAAACACCATATATTTT,CASSYGQGPGNTIYF
TRBV24-1,TRBD2,TRBJ2-5,few,TGTGCCACCAGTGAAAAACTAGCGGGGTTACAAGAGACCCAGTACTTC,CATSEKLAGLQETQYF
TRBV7-9,TRBD1,TRBJ2-7,many,TGTGCCAGCAGCCCTGAACCCGGGACAGGGGTACACGAGCAGTACTTC,CASSPEPGTGVHEQYF
TRBV11-2,TRBD2,TRBJ2-6,few,TGTGCCAGCAGCCCATTGGGAAGCGGGACCCGCTCTGGGGCCAACGTCCTGACTTTC,CASSPLGSGTRSGANVLTF
TRBV7-9,TRBD1,TRBJ2-7,many,TGTGCCAGCAGCCGGGGACAGAACACCTACGAGCAGTACTTC,CASSRGQNTYEQYF
TRBV5-6,TRBD2,TRBJ2-5,few,TGTGCCAGCAGCACCGGACTAGCGGGGATTGGGGAAGAGACCCAGTACTTC,CASSTGLAGIGEETQYF
TRBV28,NA,TRBJ2-7,many,TGTGCCAGCAGTTTATCCTCGGGACAAAGCTCCTACGAGCAGTACTTC,CASSLSSGQSSYEQYF
TRBV20-1,NA,TRBJ1-1,many,TGCAGTGCTAGAGGGGGTGGGGTGTTATCGGAAGCTTTCTTT,CSARGGGVLSEAFF
TRBV14,NA,TRBJ2-7,few,TGTGCCAGCAGCCAAGATATCGGAGGGGGGGCTTACGAGCAGTACTTC,CASSQDIGGGAYEQYF
TRBV6-2/TRBV6-3,TRBD1,TRBJ1-3,NA,TGTGCCAGCAGTTACGGGGGCAGCGGGACAGGGGAGTCCGCTGGCCTAAACACCATATATTTT,CASSYGGSGTGESAGLNTIYF
TRBV28,NA,TRBJ1-5,NA,TGTGCCAGCAGTTCACCACGACAGCTAGGTCAGCCCCAGCATTTT,CASSSPRQLGQPQHF